This TCR beta chain derives from a study of response to subunit inactivated influenza vaccine. Points on this clonotype: Its target is unknown.

General study points: New T cells are recruited in small numbers by each seasonal influenza vaccination, according to the authors' suggestion.

From germline, CDR1 is SNHLY and CDR2 FYNNEI. V lost 7 bases, J lost 0 bases, and 6 bases stayed unmatched. This CDR3 region has 15 residues. TCRdb called the RT-PCR reads again in MiXCR, with one record for every CDR3 protein. This table has 300,000 to 350,000 distinct CDR3 sequences, 21% appearing once. The sequence was obtained from a man aged 50-75 years who received an inactivated influenza vaccine. Sample: PBMCs from blood, taken 21 months after vaccination. The rearrangement joins TRBV2 to TRBJ2-3; 8 bases are a match to TRBD2. CDR3: CASNPTSESTDTQYF. CDR3 bases: TGTGCCAGCAACCCGACTAGCGAAAGCACAGATACGCAGTATTTT.